This T cell receptor beta chain was recorded in a study of early T cells in non-severe SARS-CoV-2 infection. Study at large: Bulk RNA from unsorted whole blood was sequenced; chains were unpaired.

Study-wide points: Private and CD4 specificities were missed by VDJdb matching, skewed to anti-spike CD8.

Worth noting for this clonotype: Its cognate antigen is unknown.

The germline V gene has CDR1 WNHNN and CDR2 SYGVQD (reference sequence). Trimming removed 0 bases at V and 4 bases at J, with 9 bases between. This CDR3 spans 14 amino acids. The TCR library protocol was used to attach unique molecular identifiers. These identifiers were attached to individual cDNA molecules. TCRdb passed the 5' RACE reads through MiXCR, listing each CDR3 protein once. The top ten clones hold just under 5% of a sample with about 64,000 distinct CDR3 sequences, 4.9% of them seen once. V is TRBV10-1 and J is TRBJ1-1, with no clear D. Material for sequencing was whole blood. This TCR was sampled from an adult who was a healthcare worker with PCR-confirmed SARS-CoV-2 infection or an uninfected control (not recorded which). In DNA form, the CDR3 reads TGCGCCAGCAGTGAGTCGGCGATCGGCACTGAAGCTTTCTTT. It is translated as CASSESAIGTEAFF.